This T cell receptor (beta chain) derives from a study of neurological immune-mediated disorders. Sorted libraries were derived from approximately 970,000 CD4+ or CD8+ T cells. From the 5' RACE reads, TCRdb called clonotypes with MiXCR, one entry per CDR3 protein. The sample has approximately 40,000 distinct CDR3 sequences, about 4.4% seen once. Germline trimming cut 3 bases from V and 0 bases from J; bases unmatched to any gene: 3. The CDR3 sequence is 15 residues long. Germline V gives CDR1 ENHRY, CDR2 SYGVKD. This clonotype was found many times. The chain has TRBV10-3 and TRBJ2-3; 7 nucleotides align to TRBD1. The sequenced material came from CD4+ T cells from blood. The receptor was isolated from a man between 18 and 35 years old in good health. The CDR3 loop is CAISDDRASTDTQYF. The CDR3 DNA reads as TGTGCCATCAGTGACGACAGGGCTAGCACAGATACGCAGTATTTT.